This T cell receptor (beta chain) is from a study of cytomegalovirus exposure and HLA in healthy donors. Libraries were prepared by immunoSEQ multiplex PCR; TCRdb keeps only in-frame clonotypes and omits some of them. The data show 95,000 to 120,000 clones, with almost 96% seen just once and 0.67% held by the top ten. The CDR3 covers 19 residues. With V trimmed by 2 bases and J by 8 bases, 21 bases remained unmatched. The germline gives CDR1 MNHEY, CDR2 SMNVEV (reference sequence). The chain joins TRBV27 to TRBJ2-1, with 7 bases lining up with TRBD2. The sequence derives from a woman under 30 in good health and CMV-seronegative. The material sequenced was PBMCs. The CDR3 DNA reads TGTGCCAGCAGTTTAGGAGGCGGGGGAGCCCTTTCCCGAGGCCATGAGCAGTTCTTC. Translation: CASSLGGGGALSRGHEQFF.